Listed here are 12 T cell receptor beta chains from one sample, sequenced in a study of cytomegalovirus exposure and HLA in healthy donors (dated by TCRdb to about 2017). Library method: the immunoSEQ multiplex PCR assay. The multiplex PCR relied on a mix of 60 forward primers for TCR Vbeta segments and 13 reverse primers for TCR Jbeta segments. Drawn from immuneACCESS, this table holds only the in-frame rearrangements with V and J called that TCRdb kept. Clones are partly lost; checked studies trace under half to an unresolved V gene and leave the rest unexplained. This sample has about 210,000 clones in its table, and roughly 87% of those were observed once. The top ten constitute approximately 6.5% of the sample. The specimen sequenced was PBMCs. These receptor sequences come from a middle-aged man in good health and CMV-seropositive.

This chain connects TRBV19 to TRBJ2-7, with TRBD2 matching 15 bases. This CDR3 region has 15 residues. The V gene end was trimmed by 4 bases and the J gene end by 5 bases; junction bases not matched to a gene: 3. Germline CDR1 is LNHDA and CDR2 is SQIVND (reference sequence). The CDR3 is CASSRGLAGGNEQYF. The CDR3 DNA is TGTGCCAGTAGTAGGGGACTAGCGGGAGGCAACGAGCAGTACTTC.

This clone was recorded once. The gene calls are TRBV12-5 and TRBJ2-5, with D possibly matching TRBD1 (5 bases). Trimming left V 7 bases short and J 2 bases short, with 17 bases between. The CDR3 length is 15 residues. Looked up from germline, CDR1 is LGHNT and CDR2 is FRNRAP. The DNA of the CDR3 is TGTGCTAGTGCCCTTAGGGGCATCAGACAAGAGACCCAGTACTTC. It codes for CASALRGIRQETQYF.

The genes are TRBV27 and TRBJ1-1; 7 bases align to TRBD1. The length of the CDR3 is 15 residues. V shed 6 bases and J 11 bases; nucleotides not matched to a gene: 18. Germline-derived CDR1 and CDR2 are MNHEY and SMNVEV (reference sequence). CDR3 sequence: CASRGNYDRVLGAFF. The CDR3 DNA reads as TGTGCCAGCAGGGGAAACTACGACAGGGTCTTGGGTGCTTTCTTT.

The chain couples TRBV15 to TRBJ2-1; 13 bases are shared with TRBD2. The CDR3 contains 17 residues. Germline V gene data show CDR1 as LNHNV and CDR2 as YYDKDF (reference sequence). The V gene end was trimmed by 0 bases and the J gene end by 9 bases; junction bases not matched to a gene: 8. Here the CDR3 DNA reads TGTGCCACCAGCAGAGATCGAACTAGCGGGAGGGCCACTGAGCAGTTCTTC. Translated, it gives CATSRDRTSGRATEQFF.

This clone is a singleton in its sample. The chain has TRBV5-5 and TRBJ2-7, with D possibly matching TRBD2 (5 bases). Germline V gene lookup returns CDR1 SGHKS and CDR2 YYEKEE (reference sequence). V lost 2 bases, J lost 4 bases, and 16 bases lay in between. This CDR3 has 15 residues. The CDR3 bases are TGTGCCAGCAGCTTCAGGCAACGGGGTTTATACGAGCAGTACGTC. Translation gives CASSFRQRGLYEQYV.

The chain combines TRBV19 with TRBJ2-3, with a weak D call TRBD2 (5 bases). The V and J ends lost 7 bases and 0 bases respectively, with 14 bases between them. The CDR3 sequence is 15 residues long. Germline V gives CDR1 LNHDA, CDR2 SQIVND (reference sequence). The CDR3 DNA is TGTGCCAGTAAAGCGTTGGGCGGGAGCACAGATACGCAGTATTTT. Its translation: CASKALGGSTDTQYF.

This clone was seen a handful of times. DNA of the CDR3: TGTGCCAGCAGCTTGTTCGGGGTAATTGGCTACACCTTC. Protein product: CASSLFGVIGYTF. The chain recombines TRBV5-6 with TRBJ1-2; unclear D gene. V was pared by 1 base and J by 7 bases, with 11 bases between. CDR3 size: 13 residues. Germline V gives CDR1 SGHDT, CDR2 YYEEEE.

The rearrangement uses TRBV5-1 and TRBJ1-1; 8 nucleotides match TRBD1. The V segment lost 5 bases and the J segment 6 bases; nucleotides outside the gene matches: 3. CDR1 and CDR2 from the germline V gene are SGHRS and YFSETQ. This CDR3 region has 12 residues. The CDR3 region is CASRADRAEAFF. The CDR3 nucleotides read TGCGCCAGCAGGGCGGACAGGGCTGAAGCTTTCTTT.

V gene TRBV19 combines with J gene TRBJ2-3; D unresolved. The CDR3 consists of 15 residues. Germline values: CDR1 LNHDA, CDR2 SQIVND (reference sequence). Trimming took 5 bases from V and 0 from J, leaving 12 bases between them. CDR3 nucleotides: TGTGCCAGTAGTTCTTCTAGGCAGAGCACAGATACGCAGTATTTT. Protein product: CASSSSRQSTDTQYF. The full variable domain, its missing parts supplied by reference TRBV19 and TRBJ2-3, is DGGITQSPKYLFRKEGQNVTLSCEQNLNHDAMYWYRQDPGQGLRLIYYSQIVNDFQKGDIAEGYSVSREKKESFPLTVTSAQKNPTAFYLCASSSSRQSTDTQYFGPGTRLTVL.

The chain uses TRBV6-5 and TRBJ1-1, with a possible D match to TRBD1 (5 bases). The ends were cut back, 5 bases at V and 8 bases at J, with 15 bases in the middle. Germline loops: CDR1 MNHEY, CDR2 SVGAGI. This CDR3 has 13 residues. Here the CDR3 DNA reads TGTGCCAGCAGTGAAGGGGCTACGGCCGAAGCTTTCTTT. Translation: CASSEGATAEAFF.

In this sample, this clone turned up once. This chain connects TRBV5-1 to TRBJ2-2; D gene unclear. Between the trimmed V and J ends, which lost 7 bases and 0 bases, there was a span of 7 bases. The V gene's germline CDR1 is SGHRS and CDR2 YFSETQ. The CDR3 covers 13 residues. For the CDR3, the DNA is TGCGCCAGCGTTCTAGCGAACACCGGGGAGCTGTTTTTT. It encodes CASVLANTGELFF. Supplemented by reference TRBV5-1 and TRBJ2-2, the full variable domain reads KAGVTQTPRYLIKTRGQQVTLSCSPISGHRSVSWYQQTPGQGLQFLFEYFSETQRNKGNFPGRFSGRQFSNSRSEMNVSTLELGDSALYLCASVLANTGELFFGEGSRLTVL.

In DNA form, the CDR3 reads TGTGCCATCAGTGAGCCTTCCGGGGACAGGGTGAGGGACTATGGCTACACCTTC. Its translation: CAISEPSGDRVRDYGYTF. The chain is built from TRBV10-3 and TRBJ1-2; TRBD1 aligns across 9 bases. CDR1 ENHRY and CDR2 SYGVKD come from the germline V gene. The CDR3 runs 18 residues. Losses at the gene ends were 2 bases for V and 3 bases for J; bases not matched to a gene: 13.